This T cell receptor (beta chain) was captured by sequencing in a study of T cell responses to AZD1222 COVID-19 vaccine (dated by TCRdb to the early 2020s). About the study as a whole: TCR sequencing was performed for about 240 trial participants, of whom 207 were given two doses of AZD1222 and some 26 were given two doses of MenACWY control vaccine. Trial participants were enrolled by age into subgroups of 18-55, 56-69 and 70-plus years, and approximately 150, 30 and 60 TCR-sequenced participants, respectively, were included in these subgroups.

Results the study describes overall, beyond this receptor: Reportedly, close to half of the unique spike-specific TCRs recognized epitopes lying outside the regions that are mutated in the B.1.351 and B.1.1.7 variants. Spike-specific TCR breadth and depth rose significantly after two AZD1222 doses compared with day 0 and with MenACWY recipients. Conclusions about previously exposed vaccinees are limited, since just five or six AZD1222 recipients were seropositive for SARS-CoV-2 at baseline. Because no samples from the day 14 peak response were available, repertoires could be characterized only after the peak T cell response. CD4 TCRs associated with the vaccine covered the entire spike protein, and the dominant responses were in regions 160-218 and 743-854. Participants were mostly white British and included more females than males, and it was suggested by the authors that clonal diversity may have been underestimated. The 56-69-year group was small, and its depth increase did not reach significance, likely because of low power.

For CDR1 and CDR2, the germline V gene lists SGHRS and YFSETQ. Reading from cysteine to phenylalanine, the CDR3 counts 13 amino acids. The entry retains the CDR3 DNA only, 39 bases that are in frame from base 1. The time point label, read with the paper, signifies: about 28 days (+/-7) after the second vaccine dose. AZD1222 recipients whose second dose came at about 4 weeks and those whose second dose came at about 12 weeks were combined into one group, since spike-specific TCR depth and breadth did not differ between the two schedules. The vaccinee samples were drawn from two UK trials, COV001 and COV002, one of which was a single-blind randomized controlled phase 2/3 trial testing AZD1222 (ChAdOx1 nCoV-19) in healthy adults. For TCRbeta chain sequencing, PBMC samples were collected from trial participants at day 0 and at day 28 after the second dose. With regard to this clone: The target of this receptor is not known. Mismatch with germline at one junction end may stem from a read error.

The CDR3 regions of human TCRbeta chains were analyzed by immunosequencing. Turning to the authors' computational methods: Repertoire TCRs were checked for matches against a reference library of SARS-CoV-2-specific TCRs that had been generated using the MIRA antigen-specificity platform. Breadth was defined as the fraction of unique TCRs that were SARS-CoV-2-associated. Depth was defined as the fraction of total T cells that were SARS-CoV-2-associated. Using the MIRA data, each spike-specific TCR was mapped to the spike region that the TCR reacts to and placed in a CD4 or CD8 class. Log10-transformed breadth and depth values were compared by one-way ANOVA with Sidak's multiple comparisons tests. In TCRdb, the immuneACCESS table is reduced to in-frame sequences with V and J assigned. These tables do not hold every clone; where another copy was compared, an unresolved V gene accounts for under half, and the others remain unexplained. V, J and clone size were drawn from that table, and D and trimming were deduced from the DNA. This sample gives some 170,000 clones in total; roughly 90% of them show up just once. Of the sample, roughly 4% is held by the ten largest clones.

The sequence was collected from an adult who received the AZD1222 COVID-19 vaccine. The chain uses TRBV5-1 and TRBJ1-2; no D gene can be assigned with confidence. The source material was peripheral blood, sampled 28 days after the second AZD1222 dose. The DNA sequence reads TGCGCCAGCAGCTTGGGATTCAACTTTGGCTACACCTTC. This translates into CASSLGFNFGYTF.